Listed here are 31 T cell receptor beta chains from one sample, sequenced in a study of T cell responses to AZD1222 COVID-19 vaccine. Here immunoSEQ multiplex PCR was the method, and the copy in TCRdb shows in-frame clones only, minus some. The sample consists of 75,000 to 95,000 clones, roughly 84% of them appearing once. The specimen was peripheral blood, collected on day 0 of AZD1222 vaccination. These receptors were collected from an adult in good health.

Here the CDR3 reads CASSLLGETQYF. The CDR3 DNA reads TGTGCCAGCAGCTTACTCGGCGAGACCCAGTACTTC. The chain links TRBV7-3 to TRBJ2-5; no definite D call. V dropped 2 bases and J dropped 5 bases, with 6 bases sitting between them. The CDR3 consists of 12 residues. CDR1 and CDR2 from the germline V gene are SGHTA and FQGTGA.

The chain carries TRBV11-2 and TRBJ1-2; D is unresolved. Germline CDR1 reads SGHAT; CDR2 reads FQNNGV. This CDR3 is 13 amino acids long. V dropped 0 bases and J dropped 8 bases, with 10 bases sitting between them. CDR3 loop: CASSLEGGWGYTF. DNA of the CDR3: TGTGCCAGCAGCTTAGAAGGTGGCTGGGGCTACACCTTC.

V and J are TRBV2 and TRBJ2-5, with TRBD2 identical over 7 bases. Germline CDR1 is SNHLY and CDR2 is FYNNEI. There are 11 residues in the CDR3. Trimming at V came to 4 bases and at J to 9 bases, leaving 2 bases not matched to a gene. The CDR3 nucleotides are TGTGCCAGCAGTGCTGGGGGGGCCCAGTACTTC. It encodes CASSAGGAQYF.

This clone was seen a single time. The chain links TRBV12-3 or TRBV12-4 to TRBJ1-2; 9 nucleotides match TRBD1. This CDR3 spans 12 amino acids. After removal of 9 bases from V and 7 bases from J, the junction contained 6 bases not matched to a gene. The CDR3 region has the DNA TGTGCCAGTCGAGGGACAGGGAGTGGCTACACCTTC. Its translation: CASRGTGSGYTF.

The chain links TRBV2 to TRBJ1-3; the match to TRBD1 covers 8 bases. Germline values: CDR1 SNHLY, CDR2 FYNNEI. This CDR3 has 13 amino acids. Trimming at V came to 10 bases and at J to 8 bases, leaving 10 bases not matched to a gene. In DNA form, the CDR3 reads TGTGCCACCCACAGGGGGTCCCCCCACACCATATATTTT. It yields the protein CATHRGSPHTIYF.

V and J are TRBV5-4 and TRBJ1-1, with a tentative D call TRBD1 (5 bases). CDR3 size: 16 residues. Trimming pared 4 bases from V and 2 bases from J, leaving 18 bases between. Germline CDR1 reads SGHNT; CDR2 reads YYREEE (reference sequence). CDR3 coding DNA: TGTGCCAGCAGCCCATTATCAGGGTACGATAACACTGAAGCTTTCTTT. Its protein product is CASSPLSGYDNTEAFF.

V gene TRBV7-3 combines with J gene TRBJ2-1; D possibly corresponds to TRBD2 (6 bases). The V and J ends lost 5 bases and 2 bases respectively, with 13 bases between them. The CDR3 length is 15 residues. The germline gives CDR1 SGHTA, CDR2 FQGTGA. DNA for the CDR3: TGTGCCAGCAGCAGCAGCGGGCCACCCTACAATGAGCAGTTCTTC. Protein: CASSSSGPPYNEQFF.

J is TRBJ1-5 and V is TRBV6-5; maybe TRBD1 (6 bases). Between the trimmed V and J ends, which lost 5 bases and 6 bases, there was a span of 17 bases. CDR1 is MNHEY, CDR2 SVGAGI, per germline. This CDR3 spans 15 amino acids. The chain's CDR3 is CASSPRAGDGQPQHF. Written as DNA, the CDR3 is TGTGCCAGCAGTCCCCGGGCAGGGGACGGTCAGCCCCAGCATTTT.

A single count supports this clone. The chain carries TRBV10-3 and TRBJ1-3; D may be TRBD1 (5 bases). The CDR3 has 12 residues. Germline loops: CDR1 ENHRY, CDR2 SYGVKD. Trimming took 4 bases from V and 4 from J, leaving 5 bases between them. The CDR3 DNA is TGTGCCATCAGTGCAGGGGGAAACACCATATATTTT. Residues: CAISAGGNTIYF.

V is TRBV19 and J is TRBJ1-5; tentative D call: TRBD1 (5 bases). V gave up 7 bases and J gave up 1 base, with 14 bases separating them. The length of the CDR3 is 15 residues. Per germline, CDR1 LNHDA and CDR2 SQIVND (reference sequence). The CDR3 nucleotides read TGTGCCAGTATTAAATTGGGGGGGAGCAATCAGCCCCAGCATTTT. This sequence encodes CASIKLGGSNQPQHF.

The chain recombines TRBV5-6 with TRBJ2-7; TRBD1 matches 7 bases. Germline CDR1 SGHDT, CDR2 YYEEEE. V lost 3 bases, J lost 3 bases, and 9 bases stayed unmatched. The CDR3 is 15 residues long. Here the CDR3 reads CASSWGAGGNYEQYF. In DNA form, the CDR3 reads TGTGCCAGCAGCTGGGGAGCAGGGGGAAACTACGAGCAGTACTTC.

V usage is TRBV28 and J usage is TRBJ1-4; no clear D. The V and J ends lost 5 bases and 8 bases respectively, with 18 bases between them. CDR1 and CDR2 (germline): MDHEN, SYDVKM. The CDR3 consists of 15 residues. CDR3 amino acids: CASSPPGRRWEKLFF. DNA for the CDR3: TGTGCCAGCAGTCCGCCGGGCCGGCGGTGGGAAAAACTGTTTTTT.

The J gene is TRBJ1-1, the V gene TRBV25-1; 8 positions agree with TRBD1. Trimming cost V 4 bases and J 3 bases; bases outside gene matches: 7. Germline values: CDR1 MGHDK, CDR2 SYGVNS. The CDR3 spans 15 residues. The CDR3 loop is CASSAQGARYTEAFF. The DNA for the CDR3 is TGTGCCAGCAGTGCCCAGGGGGCGAGGTACACTGAAGCTTTCTTT.

CDR3 DNA: TGTGCCAGCAGCTATACAGGGGGGCCTGTCCCTGAAGCTTTCTTT. Its protein product is CASSYTGGPVPEAFF. The chain couples TRBV7-6 to TRBJ1-1; 8 nucleotides line up with TRBD1. V lost 4 bases and J lost 6; bases outside the gene matches: 10. Per the germline V gene, CDR1 is SGHVS and CDR2 is FNYEAQ. This CDR3 has 15 residues.

The chain has TRBV28 and TRBJ2-7; D is possibly TRBD1 (5 bases). CDR3 length: 14 amino acids. V was trimmed by 3 bases and J by 5 bases, leaving 14 bases between them. CDR1 MDHEN and CDR2 SYDVKM come from the germline V gene. The CDR3 is CASSLGQGFNEQYF. As DNA, the CDR3 is TGTGCCAGCAGTTTGGGGCAGGGTTTTAACGAGCAGTACTTC.

The chain links TRBV27 to TRBJ1-5; D gene unclear. Per the germline V gene, CDR1 is MNHEY and CDR2 is SMNVEV (reference sequence). This CDR3 has 14 amino acids. Between the trimmed V and J ends, which lost 3 bases and 7 bases, there was a span of 13 bases. The CDR3: CASSLWPYGQPQHF. In DNA, the CDR3 is TGTGCCAGCAGTTTGTGGCCCTACGGCCAGCCCCAGCATTTT.

The chain combines TRBV6-5 with TRBJ1-6, with a possible D match to TRBD1 (6 bases). Germline V gene sequence: CDR1 MNHEY, CDR2 SVGAGI. Trimming stripped 6 bases from V and 0 bases from J, with 9 bases between. This CDR3 comprises 15 residues. Written as DNA, the CDR3 is TGTGCCAGCAGGGGGGCCCTCTCCTATAATTCACCCCTCCACTTT. This encodes CASRGALSYNSPLHF.

The CDR3 nucleotides are TGTGCCAGCGCCCTCAGGGGACAAGGAACTTACGAGCAGTACTTC. Its translation is CASALRGQGTYEQYF. The genes are TRBV7-2 and TRBJ2-7; weak D call: TRBD1 (6 bases). Germline V gene sequence: CDR1 SGHTA, CDR2 FQGNSA. The CDR3 spans 15 residues. The V end was cut by 8 bases, the J end by 4 bases, with 21 bases between.

J is TRBJ2-2 and V is TRBV9; 12 bases are a match to TRBD1. The V gene's germline CDR1 is SGDLS and CDR2 YYNGEE. The CDR3 totals 19 residues. J lost 0 bases, V lost 4 bases, and 10 bases had no gene match. This CDR3 reads CASSPHSGTGGTNTGELFF. The CDR3 DNA follows: TGTGCCAGCAGCCCCCACTCCGGGACAGGGGGCACGAACACCGGGGAGCTGTTTTTT.

J is TRBJ1-2 and V is TRBV25-1, with 9 bases lining up with TRBD1. In germline, CDR1 is MGHDK, CDR2 SYGVNS. The CDR3 loop spans 15 amino acids. V was pared by 2 bases and J by 4 bases, with 5 bases of the junction left unmatched. CDR3 in DNA: TGTGCCAGCAGTGAACTACAGGGGGCGAGCTATGGCTACACCTTC. Its translation is CASSELQGASYGYTF.

The chain combines TRBV3-1 (or the pseudogene TRBV3-2) with TRBJ2-3, with 12 bases that match TRBD2. This CDR3 region has 17 residues. V shed 2 bases, J shed 0 bases, and the junction held 3 bases outside the gene matches. Germline V gene data show CDR1 as LGHDT and CDR2 as YNNKEL (reference sequence). CDR3 loop: CASSQLAGGLSTDTQYF. The DNA for the CDR3 is TGTGCCAGCAGCCAACTAGCGGGGGGGCTTAGCACAGATACGCAGTATTTT.

The V gene is TRBV10-3, the J gene TRBJ2-2; TRBD2 is a possible D gene (6 bases). Trimming shortened V by 2 bases and J by 6 bases, and 10 bases separated the two germline ends. The CDR3 totals 14 residues. The V gene's germline CDR1 is ENHRY and CDR2 SYGVKD. The CDR3: CAISEIGGAGELFF. The CDR3 coding sequence is TGTGCCATCAGTGAGATCGGAGGGGCCGGGGAGCTGTTTTTT.

The V gene is TRBV9, the J gene TRBJ2-5; 8 nucleotides line up with TRBD2. The CDR3 consists of 14 residues. Germline V CDR1 and CDR2: SGDLS, YYNGEE. J gave up 4 bases and V 4 bases, and 6 bases lay outside the gene matches. This CDR3 is CASSRAGDLETQYF. The CDR3 nucleotides are TGTGCCAGCAGCCGAGCGGGGGACCTAGAGACCCAGTACTTC.

The table lists this clone with a count of one. J is TRBJ1-2 and V is TRBV5-4; D possibly corresponds to TRBD1 (5 bases). V was pared by 4 bases and J by 4 bases, with 14 bases between. The CDR3 extends over 14 amino acids. Germline CDR1 is SGHNT and CDR2 is YYREEE (reference sequence). In DNA form, the CDR3 reads TGTGCCAGCAGCCCACGGCAGGGTGGCTATGGCTACACCTTC. Its protein product is CASSPRQGGYGYTF.

The chain joins TRBV28 to TRBJ2-5; D might be TRBD1 (6 bases). Germline values: CDR1 MDHEN, CDR2 SYDVKM. The CDR3 runs 15 residues. V was pared by 3 bases and J by 5 bases, with 16 bases between. The CDR3: CASSLTGLLGETQYF. The DNA for the CDR3 is TGTGCCAGCAGTTTGACAGGACTCTTGGGGGAGACCCAGTACTTC. The variable domain in full, with the rest retrieved from reference TRBV28 and TRBJ2-5, is DVKVTQSSRYLVKRTGEKVFLECVQDMDHENMFWYRQDPGLGLRLIYFSYDVKMKEKGDIPEGYSVSREKKERFSLILESASTNQTSMYLCASSLTGLLGETQYFGPGTRLLVL.

The rearrangement uses TRBV4-3 and TRBJ2-5; tentatively, D is TRBD2 (5 bases). The germline V gene encodes CDR1 LGHNA and CDR2 YSLEER. CDR3 length: 17 amino acids. The V and J ends lost 0 bases and 1 base respectively, with 15 bases between them. CDR3: CASSQDRGAGAQETQYF. CDR3 coding DNA: TGCGCCAGCAGCCAAGACCGGGGAGCAGGAGCCCAAGAGACCCAGTACTTC.

The chain joins TRBV7-9 to TRBJ2-7, with 7 bases aligning to TRBD1. CDR3 length: 14 residues. After removal of 11 bases from V and 1 base from J, the junction contained 11 bases not matched to a gene. Germline CDR1 is SEHNR and CDR2 is FQNEAQ (reference sequence). In DNA form, the CDR3 reads TGTGCCTCCGAGGGGGCAGAAGAATCCTACGAGCAGTACTTC. It yields the protein CASEGAEESYEQYF.

The rearrangement links TRBV9 to TRBJ2-2; 11 positions agree with TRBD2. Germline CDR1 reads SGDLS; CDR2 reads YYNGEE. CDR3 size: 16 residues. V shed 4 bases, J shed 7 bases, and the junction held 9 bases outside the gene matches. This CDR3 reads CASSPRTSGWGGELFF. The CDR3 coding sequence is TGTGCCAGCAGCCCCAGGACTAGCGGGTGGGGCGGGGAGCTGTTTTTT.

This clone was seen only a few times. This chain joins TRBV6-1 and TRBJ1-1; no definite D call. CDR1 and CDR2 (germline): MNHNS, SASEGT. The CDR3 length is 13 residues. V lost 2 bases, J lost 4 bases, and 8 bases lay in between. CDR3 in DNA: TGTGCCAGCAGTGAAATTGGGTCCACTGAAGCTTTCTTT. The encoded protein is CASSEIGSTEAFF.

This chain joins TRBV7-2 and TRBJ1-1, with D hard to call. The CDR3 contains 14 residues. From germline, CDR1 is SGHTA and CDR2 FQGNSA. V was clipped by 1 base and J by 4 bases, with 10 bases between them. This chain's CDR3 is CASSLGSGITEAFF. The DNA of the CDR3 is TGTGCCAGCAGCTTAGGGTCCGGGATCACTGAAGCTTTCTTT.

The chain links TRBV28 to TRBJ1-5; weak D call: TRBD1 (6 bases). The germline V gene has CDR1 MDHEN and CDR2 SYDVKM. CDR3 size: 14 residues. The V end lost 5 bases, the J end lost 6 bases, and 14 bases lay between the germline ends. The CDR3 sequence: CASSMTQGSQPQHF. CDR3 bases: TGTGCCAGCAGTATGACTCAGGGGAGTCAGCCCCAGCATTTT.